The present entry profiles one T cell receptor beta chain with its context. This specimen comes from a study of blood T cell repertoires in COVID-19. About the research overall: T cells, B-cell-depleted T cells, or PBMCs supplied cDNA or gDNA.

The ends lost 5 bases at V and 4 bases at J; junction bases unmatched: 8. The germline gives CDR1 LGHDT, CDR2 YNNKEL (reference sequence). The CDR3 spans 16 residues. Libraries were prepared by immunoSEQ multiplex PCR; TCRdb keeps only in-frame clonotypes and omits some of them. The table lists about 58,000 clones, around 91% of them singletons. Sequenced material: peripheral blood. This clonotype was obtained from a woman in her sixties or seventies with active COVID-19. The gene calls are TRBV3-1 (or the pseudogene TRBV3-2) and TRBJ2-3; 11 nucleotides match TRBD1. The CDR3 nucleotides read TGTGCCAGCAGCAGGATTTTGGGACAGGGGGCAGATACGCAGTATTTT. This gives the protein CASSRILGQGADTQYF.